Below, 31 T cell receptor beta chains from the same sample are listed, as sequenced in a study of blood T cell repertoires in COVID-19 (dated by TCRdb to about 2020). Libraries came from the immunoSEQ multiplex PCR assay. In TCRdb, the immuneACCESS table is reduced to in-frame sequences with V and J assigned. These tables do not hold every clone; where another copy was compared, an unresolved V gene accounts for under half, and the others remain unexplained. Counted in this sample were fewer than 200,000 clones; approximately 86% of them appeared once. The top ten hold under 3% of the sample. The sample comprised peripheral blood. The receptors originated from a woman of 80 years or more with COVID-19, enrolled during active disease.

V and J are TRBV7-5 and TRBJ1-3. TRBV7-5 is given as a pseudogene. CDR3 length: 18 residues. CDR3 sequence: CARSLRGGQGRLGNTIYF. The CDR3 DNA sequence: TGTGCCAGAAGCTTAAGGGGGGGGCAGGGAAGACTTGGAAACACCATATATTTT.

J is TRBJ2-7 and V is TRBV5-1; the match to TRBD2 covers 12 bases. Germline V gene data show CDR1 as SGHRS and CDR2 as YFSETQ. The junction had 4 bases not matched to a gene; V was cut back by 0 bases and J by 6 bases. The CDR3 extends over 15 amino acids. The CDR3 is CASSLEASGRGEQYF. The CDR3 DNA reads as TGCGCCAGCAGCTTGGAGGCTAGCGGGAGGGGCGAGCAGTACTTC.

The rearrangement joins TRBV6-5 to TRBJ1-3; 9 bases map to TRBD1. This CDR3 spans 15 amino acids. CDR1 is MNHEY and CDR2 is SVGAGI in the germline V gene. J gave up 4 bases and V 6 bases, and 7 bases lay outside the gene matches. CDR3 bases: TGTGCCAGCAGACCTACAGGGGGCTACGGAAACACCATATATTTT. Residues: CASRPTGGYGNTIYF.

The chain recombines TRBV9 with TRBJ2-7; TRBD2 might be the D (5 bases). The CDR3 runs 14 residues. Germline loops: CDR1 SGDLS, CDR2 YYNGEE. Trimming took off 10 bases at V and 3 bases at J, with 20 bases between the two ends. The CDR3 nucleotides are TGTGCCTTCCAGCGCGGGTACGGGATCTACGAGCAGTACTTC. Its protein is CAFQRGYGIYEQYF.

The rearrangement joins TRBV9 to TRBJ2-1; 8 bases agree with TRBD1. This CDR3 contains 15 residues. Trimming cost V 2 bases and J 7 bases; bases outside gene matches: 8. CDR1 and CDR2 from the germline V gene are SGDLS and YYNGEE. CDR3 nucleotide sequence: TGTGCCAGCAGCGTGCAGGGGGCGGTTGGGAATGAGCAGTTCTTC. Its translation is CASSVQGAVGNEQFF.

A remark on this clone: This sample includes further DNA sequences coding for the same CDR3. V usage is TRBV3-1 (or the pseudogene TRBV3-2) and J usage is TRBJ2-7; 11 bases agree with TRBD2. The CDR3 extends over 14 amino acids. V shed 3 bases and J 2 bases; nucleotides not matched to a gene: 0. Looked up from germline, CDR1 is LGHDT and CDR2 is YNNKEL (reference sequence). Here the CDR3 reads CASSQGLAAYEQYF. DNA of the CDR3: TGTGCCAGCAGCCAGGGACTAGCGGCCTACGAGCAGTACTTC.

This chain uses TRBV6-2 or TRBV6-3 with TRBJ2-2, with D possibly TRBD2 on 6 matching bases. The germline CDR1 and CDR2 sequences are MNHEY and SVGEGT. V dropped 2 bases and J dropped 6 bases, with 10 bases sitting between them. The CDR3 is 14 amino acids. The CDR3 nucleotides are TGTGCCAGCAGTTACGGGCTAGCGTCCGGGGAGCTGTTTTTT. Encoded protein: CASSYGLASGELFF.

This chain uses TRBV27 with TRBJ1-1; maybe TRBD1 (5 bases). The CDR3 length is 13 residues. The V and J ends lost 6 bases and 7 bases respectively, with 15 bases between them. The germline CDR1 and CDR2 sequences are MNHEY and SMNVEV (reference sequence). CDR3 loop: CASRAYGTFEAFF. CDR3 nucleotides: TGTGCCAGCAGAGCGTACGGGACTTTTGAAGCTTTCTTT.

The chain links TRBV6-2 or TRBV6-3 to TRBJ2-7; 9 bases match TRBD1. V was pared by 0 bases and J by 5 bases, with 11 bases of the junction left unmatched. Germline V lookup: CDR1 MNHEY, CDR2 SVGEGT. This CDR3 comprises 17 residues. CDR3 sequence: CASSYSLTGTGRNEQYF. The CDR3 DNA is TGTGCCAGCAGTTACTCTTTAACCGGGACAGGGAGGAACGAGCAGTACTTC.

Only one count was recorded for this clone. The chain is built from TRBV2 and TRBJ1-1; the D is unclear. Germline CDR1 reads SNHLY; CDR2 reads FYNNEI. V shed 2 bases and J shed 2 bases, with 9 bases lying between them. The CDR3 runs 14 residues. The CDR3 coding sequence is TGTGCCAGCAGTGAACCACGACAAAACACTGAAGCTTTCTTT. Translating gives CASSEPRQNTEAFF.

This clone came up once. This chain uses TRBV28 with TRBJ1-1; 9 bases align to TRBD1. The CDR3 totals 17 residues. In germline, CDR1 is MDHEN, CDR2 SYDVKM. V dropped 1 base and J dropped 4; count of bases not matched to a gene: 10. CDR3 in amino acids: CASSLLRTGAGGTEAFF. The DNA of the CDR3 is TGTGCCAGCAGTTTATTACGGACAGGGGCCGGGGGCACTGAAGCTTTCTTT.

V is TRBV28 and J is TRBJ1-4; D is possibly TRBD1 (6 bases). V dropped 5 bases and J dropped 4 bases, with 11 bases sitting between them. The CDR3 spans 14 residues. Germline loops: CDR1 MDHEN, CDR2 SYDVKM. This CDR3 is CASSARQVNEKLFF. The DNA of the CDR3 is TGTGCCAGCAGTGCCCGACAGGTTAATGAAAAACTGTTTTTT.

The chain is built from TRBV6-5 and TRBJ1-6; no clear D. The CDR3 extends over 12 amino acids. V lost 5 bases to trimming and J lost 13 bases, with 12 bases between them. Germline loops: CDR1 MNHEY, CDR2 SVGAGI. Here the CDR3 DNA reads TGTGCCAGCAGTACAGAGGGATCTCCCCTCCACTTT. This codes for CASSTEGSPLHF.

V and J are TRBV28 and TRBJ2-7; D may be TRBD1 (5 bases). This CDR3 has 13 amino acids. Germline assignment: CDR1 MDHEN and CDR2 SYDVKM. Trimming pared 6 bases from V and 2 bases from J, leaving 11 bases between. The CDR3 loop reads CASSPRQTYEQYF. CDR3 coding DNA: TGTGCCAGCAGCCCTCGACAGACCTACGAGCAGTACTTC. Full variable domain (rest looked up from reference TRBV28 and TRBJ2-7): DVKVTQSSRYLVKRTGEKVFLECVQDMDHENMFWYRQDPGLGLRLIYFSYDVKMKEKGDIPEGYSVSREKKERFSLILESASTNQTSMYLCASSPRQTYEQYFGPGTRLTVT.

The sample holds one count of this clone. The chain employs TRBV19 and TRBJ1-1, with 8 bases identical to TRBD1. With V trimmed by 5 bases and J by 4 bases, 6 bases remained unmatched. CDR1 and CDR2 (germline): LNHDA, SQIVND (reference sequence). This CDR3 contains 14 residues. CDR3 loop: CASSAGQGFTEAFF. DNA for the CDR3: TGTGCCAGTAGTGCTGGACAGGGCTTCACTGAAGCTTTCTTT.

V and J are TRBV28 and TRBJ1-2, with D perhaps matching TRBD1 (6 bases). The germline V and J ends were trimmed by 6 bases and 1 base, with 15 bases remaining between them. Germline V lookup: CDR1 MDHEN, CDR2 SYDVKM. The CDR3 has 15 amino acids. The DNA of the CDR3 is TGTGCCAGCAGAAGACCTCGGACAGTTAACTATGGCTACACCTTC. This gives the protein CASRRPRTVNYGYTF.

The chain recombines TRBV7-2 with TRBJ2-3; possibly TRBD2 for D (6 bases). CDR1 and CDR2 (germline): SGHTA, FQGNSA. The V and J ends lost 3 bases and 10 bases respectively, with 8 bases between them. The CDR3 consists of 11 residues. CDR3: CASSFGSAQYF. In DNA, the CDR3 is TGTGCCAGCAGCTTCGGGAGTGCGCAGTATTTT.

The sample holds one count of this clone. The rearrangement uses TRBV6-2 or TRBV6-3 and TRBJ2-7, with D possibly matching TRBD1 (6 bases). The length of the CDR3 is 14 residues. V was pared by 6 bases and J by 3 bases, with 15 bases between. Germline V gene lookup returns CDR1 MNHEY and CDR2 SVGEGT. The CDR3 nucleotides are TGTGCCAGCAGCTTTAAACAGGGTGGCTACGAGCAGTACTTC. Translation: CASSFKQGGYEQYF.

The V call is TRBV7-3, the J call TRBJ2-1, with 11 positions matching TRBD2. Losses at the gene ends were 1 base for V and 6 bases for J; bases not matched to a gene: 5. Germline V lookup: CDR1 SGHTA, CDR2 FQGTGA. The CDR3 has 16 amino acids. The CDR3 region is CASSLKLAGVSNEQFF. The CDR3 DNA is TGTGCCAGCAGCTTAAAACTAGCGGGAGTATCCAATGAGCAGTTCTTC. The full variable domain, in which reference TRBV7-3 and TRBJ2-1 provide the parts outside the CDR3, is GAGVSQTPSNKVTEKGKYVELRCDPISGHTALYWYRQSLGQGPEFLIYFQGTGAADDSGLPNDRFFAVRPEGSVSTLKIQRTERGDSAVYLCASSLKLAGVSNEQFFGPGTRLTVL.

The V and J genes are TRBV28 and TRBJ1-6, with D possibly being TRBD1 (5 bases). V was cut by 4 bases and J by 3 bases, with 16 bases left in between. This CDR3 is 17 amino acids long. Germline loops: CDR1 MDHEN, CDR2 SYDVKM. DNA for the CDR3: TGTGCCAGCAGTTCACCCGATCAGGACAACTATAATTCACCCCTCCACTTT. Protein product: CASSSPDQDNYNSPLHF.

CDR3 in DNA: TGTGCCAGCAGTTTATCCACAGTCACTGAAGCTTTCTTT. It codes for CASSLSTVTEAFF. J is TRBJ1-1 and V is TRBV27; D remains ambiguous. This CDR3 has 13 residues. The ends were cut back, 0 bases at V and 4 bases at J, with 6 bases in the middle. Per germline, CDR1 MNHEY and CDR2 SMNVEV (reference sequence).

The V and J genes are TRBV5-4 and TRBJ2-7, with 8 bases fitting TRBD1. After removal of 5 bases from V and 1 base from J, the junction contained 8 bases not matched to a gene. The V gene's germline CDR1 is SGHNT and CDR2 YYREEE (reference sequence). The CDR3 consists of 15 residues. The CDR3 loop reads CASRQDRASSYEQYF. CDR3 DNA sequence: TGTGCCAGCAGACAGGACAGGGCCTCTTCCTACGAGCAGTACTTC. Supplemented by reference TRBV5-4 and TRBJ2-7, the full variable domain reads ETGVTQSPTHLIKTRGQQVTLRCSSQSGHNTVSWYQQALGQGPQFIFQYYREEENGRGNFPPRFSGLQFPNYSSELNVNALELDDSALYLCASRQDRASSYEQYFGPGTRLTVT.

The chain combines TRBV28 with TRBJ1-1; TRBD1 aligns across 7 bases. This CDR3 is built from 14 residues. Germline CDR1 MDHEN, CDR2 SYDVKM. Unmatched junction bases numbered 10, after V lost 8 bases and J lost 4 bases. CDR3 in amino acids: CASLDRTRATEAFF. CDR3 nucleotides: TGTGCCAGCTTGGACAGGACCCGGGCCACTGAAGCTTTCTTT.

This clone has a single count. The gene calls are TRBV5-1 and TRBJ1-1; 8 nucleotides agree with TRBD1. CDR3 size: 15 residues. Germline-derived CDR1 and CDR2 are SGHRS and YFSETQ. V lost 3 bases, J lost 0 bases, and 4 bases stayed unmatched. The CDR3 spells CASSWAGGLNTEAFF. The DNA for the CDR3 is TGCGCCAGCAGCTGGGCAGGGGGCTTGAACACTGAAGCTTTCTTT.

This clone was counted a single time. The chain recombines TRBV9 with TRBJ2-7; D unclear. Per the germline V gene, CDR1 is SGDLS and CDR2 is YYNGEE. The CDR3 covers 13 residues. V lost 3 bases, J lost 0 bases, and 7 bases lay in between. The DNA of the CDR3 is TGTGCCAGCAGCGATGGCAGCTCCTACGAGCAGTACTTC. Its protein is CASSDGSSYEQYF.

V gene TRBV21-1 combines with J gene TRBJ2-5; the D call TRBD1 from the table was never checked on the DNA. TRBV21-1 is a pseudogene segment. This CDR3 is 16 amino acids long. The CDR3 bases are TGTGCCAGCATTGGGTCCCCGGGACAGGTAAAAGAGACCCAGTACTTC. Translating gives CASIGSPGQVKETQYF.

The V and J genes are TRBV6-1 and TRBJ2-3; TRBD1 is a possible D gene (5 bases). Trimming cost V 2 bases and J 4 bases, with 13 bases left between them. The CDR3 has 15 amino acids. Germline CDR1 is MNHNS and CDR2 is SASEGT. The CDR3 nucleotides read TGTGCCAGCAGTGAACTGAGGCAGGGATCAGATACGCAGTATTTT. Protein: CASSELRQGSDTQYF.

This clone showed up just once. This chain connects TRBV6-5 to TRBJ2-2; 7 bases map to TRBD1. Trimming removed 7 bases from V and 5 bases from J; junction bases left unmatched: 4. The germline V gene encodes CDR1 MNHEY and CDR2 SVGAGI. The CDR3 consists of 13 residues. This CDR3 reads CASTGQRTGELFF. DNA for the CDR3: TGTGCCAGCACGGGACAGAGGACCGGGGAGCTGTTTTTT.

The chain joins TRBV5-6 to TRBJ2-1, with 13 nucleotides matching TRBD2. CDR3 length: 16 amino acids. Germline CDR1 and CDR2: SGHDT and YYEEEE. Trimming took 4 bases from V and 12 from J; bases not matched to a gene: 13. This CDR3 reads CASSIRTSGSPKPQFF. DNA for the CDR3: TGTGCCAGCAGCATTCGGACTAGCGGGAGCCCTAAACCGCAGTTCTTC.

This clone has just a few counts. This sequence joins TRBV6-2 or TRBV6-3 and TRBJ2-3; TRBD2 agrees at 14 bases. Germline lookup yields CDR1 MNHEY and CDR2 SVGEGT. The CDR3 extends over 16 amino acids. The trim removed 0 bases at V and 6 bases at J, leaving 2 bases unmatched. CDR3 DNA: TGTGCCAGCAGTTACTCAAGACTAGCGGGAGGGGATACGCAGTATTTT. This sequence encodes CASSYSRLAGGDTQYF.

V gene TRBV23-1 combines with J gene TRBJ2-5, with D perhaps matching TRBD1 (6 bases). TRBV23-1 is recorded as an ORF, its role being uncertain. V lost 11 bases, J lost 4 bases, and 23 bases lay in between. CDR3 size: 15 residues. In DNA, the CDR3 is TGCGCCGGCCCGCCTCTAAGACAGGTAGGAGAGACCCAGTACTTC. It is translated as CAGPPLRQVGETQYF.